This is a list of T cell receptor beta chains from one sample in a study of cytomegalovirus exposure and HLA in healthy donors. Clones were read by immunoSEQ multiplex PCR, and TCRdb kept only the in-frame ones, dropping some. The sample has fewer than 150,000 clones, 76% seen once. Specimen: PBMCs. The source of these receptors is a man between 18 and 35 years old in good health and CMV-seronegative. Both conserved end residues are part of each CDR3. The order of the fields is clone size, V gene, J gene, D gene, CDR3 DNA, CDR3 protein. The D gene is left open where the match is weak. Where a row states a size, it is once, few, many or the class of an expanded clone; other rows omit it.

size: NA
V: TRBV7-3
J: TRBJ2-7
D: NA
DNA: TGTGCCAGCAGCAGAACAGCAGTCTCCTCCTACGAGCAGTACTTC
CDR3: CASSRTAVSSYEQYF

size: once
V: TRBV7-6
J: TRBJ2-5
D: TRBD2
DNA: TGTGCCAGCAGCTTAGCGCTAGCGGGGGGGCCCCAAGAGACCCAGTACTTC
CDR3: CASSLALAGGPQETQYF

size: NA
V: TRBV23-1
J: TRBJ1-2
D: TRBD1
DNA: TGCGCCAGCAGCCTCAACCCCCTACAGGGGTCTAACTATGGCTACACCTTC
CDR3: CASSLNPLQGSNYGYTF

size: few
V: TRBV18
J: TRBJ1-6
D: TRBD1
DNA: TGTGCCAGCTCACCTGGGCCAGGGGGCGAAAATTCACCCCTCCACTTT
CDR3: CASSPGPGGENSPLHF

size: NA
V: TRBV28
J: TRBJ1-5
D: NA
DNA: TGTGCCAGCAGTTCCCCCCCGCTGGAGGCCCAGCATTTT
CDR3: CASSSPPLEAQHF

size: NA
V: TRBV5-5
J: TRBJ2-1
D: TRBD2
DNA: TGTGCCAGCAGCTTTTTGGGTGTAGCTGTAGCGGGGCAGTTCTTC
CDR3: CASSFLGVAVAGQFF

size: NA
V: TRBV30
J: TRBJ2-7
D: NA
DNA: TGTGCCTGGAGTGGCCCCCCCGGTTCCTACGAGCAGTACTTC
CDR3: CAWSGPPGSYEQYF

size: NA
V: TRBV11-3
J: TRBJ1-2
D: TRBD1
DNA: TGTGCCAGCAGCTTACCGCTGGGACAGGGGCACTATGGCTACACCTTC
CDR3: CASSLPLGQGHYGYTF

size: NA
V: TRBV27
J: TRBJ2-5
D: TRBD1
DNA: TGTGCCAGCAGTCTCGGGACAGCCCCATCTCAAGAGACCCAGTACTTC
CDR3: CASSLGTAPSQETQYF

size: NA
V: TRBV11-3
J: TRBJ1-1
D: NA
DNA: TGTGCCAGCAGTGGGGGCTCCAAAATGAACACTGAAGCTTTCTTT
CDR3: CASSGGSKMNTEAFF

size: few
V: TRBV6-5
J: TRBJ2-7
D: NA
DNA: TGTGCCAGCAGTAAGAGAGGCGCCGAGCAGTACTTC
CDR3: CASSKRGAEQYF

size: NA
V: TRBV18
J: TRBJ1-2
D: NA
DNA: TGTGCCAGCTCACCCCAAGCCAGGATTAACTATGGCTACACCTTC
CDR3: CASSPQARINYGYTF

size: NA
V: TRBV5-1
J: TRBJ2-7
D: NA
DNA: TGCGCCAGCAGCCTGAACTACTACGAGCAGTACTTC
CDR3: CASSLNYYEQYF

size: NA
V: TRBV13
J: TRBJ2-2
D: NA
DNA: TGTGCCAGCAGCTTATCCTCAGGGAACGCCGGGGAGCTGTTTTTT
CDR3: CASSLSSGNAGELFF

size: NA
V: TRBV29-1
J: TRBJ1-1
D: NA
DNA: TGCAGCGCCCAGCCGGCAGGGAGGAGTGGAACTGAAGCTTTCTTT
CDR3: CSAQPAGRSGTEAFF

size: NA
V: TRBV7-2
J: TRBJ2-7
D: TRBD2
DNA: TGTGCCAGCAGCTTTGAAGCTAGCGGAGGTTACGAGCAGTACTTC
CDR3: CASSFEASGGYEQYF

size: few
V: TRBV6-1
J: TRBJ2-5
D: TRBD1
DNA: TGTGCCAGCAGTGAAGCGCTTCGAGGGGGCGACGAGACCCAGTACTTC
CDR3: CASSEALRGGDETQYF

size: NA
V: TRBV19
J: TRBJ2-3
D: NA
DNA: TGTGCCAGTAGTATAGGTACCGGACAGCCGAGCGCAGATACGCAGTATTTT
CDR3: CASSIGTGQPSADTQYF

size: NA
V: TRBV18
J: TRBJ2-1
D: TRBD2
DNA: TGTGCCAGCTCACCACCGCTAGCGGGGGGGTACAATGAGCAGTTCTTC
CDR3: CASSPPLAGGYNEQFF

size: NA
V: TRBV6-1
J: TRBJ2-7
D: TRBD1
DNA: TGTGCCAGTGGGACAGAAATCTACGAGCAGTACTTC
CDR3: CASGTEIYEQYF

size: NA
V: TRBV28
J: TRBJ2-1
D: TRBD2
DNA: TGTGCCAGCAGTCCAACCTTAGCGGGAGGGCCGGGCAATGAGCAGTTCTTC
CDR3: CASSPTLAGGPGNEQFF

size: NA
V: TRBV4-1
J: TRBJ2-5
D: NA
DNA: TGCGCCAGCAGCCAATATGGTGCGGGAGAGACCCAGTACTTC
CDR3: CASSQYGAGETQYF

size: NA
V: TRBV5-1
J: TRBJ1-2
D: NA
DNA: TGCGCCAGCAGCCCTGCACAGGGATTGATGCACTATGGCTACACCTTC
CDR3: CASSPAQGLMHYGYTF

size: once
V: TRBV5-1
J: TRBJ2-7
D: TRBD1
DNA: TGCGCCAGCAGCTTGGGTGGGACAGAGTACGAGCAGTACTTC
CDR3: CASSLGGTEYEQYF

size: NA
V: TRBV19
J: TRBJ1-5
D: TRBD1
DNA: TGTGCCAGTAGTTACAGGGGGGATAGCAATCAGCCCCAGCATTTT
CDR3: CASSYRGDSNQPQHF

size: NA
V: TRBV7-6
J: TRBJ1-1
D: TRBD1
DNA: TGTGCCAGCAGCTTAGGCCCGGACAGGAGCCTGAACACTGAAGCTTTCTTT
CDR3: CASSLGPDRSLNTEAFF

size: NA
V: TRBV29-1
J: TRBJ2-1
D: TRBD1
DNA: TGCAGCGTTGAGGGGACAGATACATACTCCTACAATGAGCAGTTCTTC
CDR3: CSVEGTDTYSYNEQFF

size: NA
V: TRBV27
J: TRBJ1-1
D: TRBD1
DNA: TGTGCCAGCAGTGAACGGGACAGGGTGGCTTTCTTT
CDR3: CASSERDRVAFF

size: NA
V: TRBV18
J: TRBJ1-1
D: NA
DNA: TGTGCCAGCTCACCCCTCGACACCGTTGACACTGAAGCTTTCTTT
CDR3: CASSPLDTVDTEAFF

size: NA
V: TRBV29-1
J: TRBJ2-5
D: TRBD2
DNA: TGCAGCGTTGAATGGAGGCGGGGGGGAAAAGAGACCCAGTACTTC
CDR3: CSVEWRRGGKETQYF

size: few
V: TRBV2
J: TRBJ2-7
D: TRBD1
DNA: TGTGCCAGCAGCGACAGGGAGTACGAGCAGTACTTC
CDR3: CASSDREYEQYF

size: NA
V: TRBV27
J: TRBJ2-3
D: NA
DNA: TGTGCCAGCAGTTTACTTACGGCAGATACGCAGTATTTT
CDR3: CASSLLTADTQYF

size: once
V: TRBV18
J: TRBJ2-2
D: TRBD1
DNA: TGTGCCACCCCCCCAGGGACAGGGTTCACACCGAACACCGGGGAGCTGTTTTTT
CDR3: CATPPGTGFTPNTGELFF

size: NA
V: TRBV4-1
J: TRBJ1-4
D: TRBD1
DNA: TGCGCCAGCAGCCAAGCTCCGGGACAGTTCAATGAAAAACTGTTTTTT
CDR3: CASSQAPGQFNEKLFF

size: once
V: TRBV5-1
J: TRBJ1-6
D: NA
DNA: TGCGCCAGCAGCTTGAGAACAGAAACTGGTTCACCCCTCCACTTT
CDR3: CASSLRTETGSPLHF

size: few
V: TRBV18
J: TRBJ2-7
D: NA
DNA: TGTGCCAGCTCATCGGACTTTCTCCGGAGTGACGAGCAGTACTTC
CDR3: CASSSDFLRSDEQYF

size: NA
V: TRBV4-1
J: TRBJ2-1
D: TRBD2
DNA: TGCGCCAGCAGCCTCCGACTAGCGGGAATCAATGAGCAGTTCTTC
CDR3: CASSLRLAGINEQFF

size: once
V: TRBV12-5
J: TRBJ1-1
D: NA
DNA: TGTGCTAGTGGTTTGGAGGGGGGGCAGAACACTGAAGCTTTCTTT
CDR3: CASGLEGGQNTEAFF

size: NA
V: TRBV7-2
J: TRBJ2-7
D: NA
DNA: TGTGCCAGCAGCCACCAGCGGGCCGGGCCGGACTCCTACGAGCAGTACTTC
CDR3: CASSHQRAGPDSYEQYF

size: NA
V: TRBV7-2
J: TRBJ2-7
D: NA
DNA: TGTGCCAGCAGCTTAGGTTCAGGGCCTACCTACGAGCAGTACTTC
CDR3: CASSLGSGPTYEQYF

size: few
V: TRBV6-5
J: TRBJ1-1
D: NA
DNA: TGTGCCAGCAGTAGCCCAGGGCAGATGAACACTGAAGCTTTCTTT
CDR3: CASSSPGQMNTEAFF

size: NA
V: TRBV4-2
J: TRBJ1-5
D: NA
DNA: TGTGCCAGCAGCCAAGACAGGGTCGGTAATCAGCCCCAGCATTTT
CDR3: CASSQDRVGNQPQHF

size: NA
V: TRBV29-1
J: TRBJ2-5
D: NA
DNA: TGCAGCGTTGAATCAGGTGAAGGGACCCAGTACTTC
CDR3: CSVESGEGTQYF

size: NA
V: TRBV28
J: TRBJ2-3
D: NA
DNA: TGTGCCAGTACCTCGTGGACTAACACAGATACGCAGTATTTT
CDR3: CASTSWTNTDTQYF

size: NA
V: TRBV15
J: TRBJ2-3
D: NA
DNA: TGTGCCACCAGCAGAGAACGGGACATACCCGCCAGACCTAGCACAGATACGCAGTATTTT
CDR3: CATSRERDIPARPSTDTQYF

size: NA
V: TRBV7-3
J: TRBJ2-1
D: TRBD2
DNA: TGTGCCAGCAGCTTAACCTCTATGTTAGCGGGAGGGAATGAGCAGTTCTTC
CDR3: CASSLTSMLAGGNEQFF

size: few
V: TRBV5-8
J: TRBJ2-3
D: TRBD2
DNA: TGTGCCAGCAGGCCACTAGCGGGGGCAGATACGCAGTATTTT
CDR3: CASRPLAGADTQYF

size: NA
V: TRBV7-7
J: TRBJ2-5
D: NA
DNA: TGTGCCAGCAGCTTAGGGGGGGGCGAGACCCAGTACTTC
CDR3: CASSLGGGETQYF

size: NA
V: TRBV19
J: TRBJ1-4
D: NA
DNA: TGTGCCAGTAGTTTCGGGGCTAATGAAAAACTGTTTTTT
CDR3: CASSFGANEKLFF

size: NA
V: TRBV7-2
J: TRBJ2-3
D: NA
DNA: TGTGCCAGCAGCTTGGGAGTTCAGGGGAATACGCAGTATTTT
CDR3: CASSLGVQGNTQYF

size: NA
V: TRBV18
J: TRBJ1-2
D: TRBD1
DNA: TGTGCCAGCTCACGGACAGGGAACTATGGCTACACCTTC
CDR3: CASSRTGNYGYTF

size: NA
V: TRBV6-1
J: TRBJ2-2
D: NA
DNA: TGTGCCAGCAGTGAGATCCCGACTAGGGCTACCGGGGAGCTGTTTTTT
CDR3: CASSEIPTRATGELFF

size: NA
V: TRBV2
J: TRBJ2-3
D: NA
DNA: TGTGCCAGCAGTGAGAGGCAAAGCACAGATACGCAGTATTTT
CDR3: CASSERQSTDTQYF

size: NA
V: TRBV23-1
J: TRBJ2-7
D: NA
DNA: TGCGCCAGCAGTCAATCGGAAAGGGGGTCCCATGCTCCCTACGAGCAGTACTTC
CDR3: CASSQSERGSHAPYEQYF

size: few
V: TRBV7-9
J: TRBJ1-1
D: TRBD1
DNA: TGTGCCAGCAGCTCCCAGACAGGGAGGAGCACTGAAGCTTTCTTT
CDR3: CASSSQTGRSTEAFF

size: NA
V: TRBV6-5
J: TRBJ2-5
D: TRBD2
DNA: TGTGCCAGCAGTTTTGTCAGCGGGACGGGCCAAGAGACCCAGTACTTC
CDR3: CASSFVSGTGQETQYF

size: few
V: TRBV9
J: TRBJ1-6
D: NA
DNA: TGTGCCAGCAGCGTAGCGGGAAACGTTAATTCACCCCTCCACTTT
CDR3: CASSVAGNVNSPLHF

size: NA
V: TRBV6-5
J: TRBJ2-2
D: TRBD2
DNA: TGTGCCAGCAGCATAGCGGGAGCGCACACCGGGGAGCTGTTTTTT
CDR3: CASSIAGAHTGELFF

size: NA
V: TRBV9
J: TRBJ2-1
D: NA
DNA: TGTGCCAGCAGCGTAGTAACAGGGCCGTCCTACAATGAGCAGTTCTTC
CDR3: CASSVVTGPSYNEQFF

size: once
V: TRBV6-1
J: TRBJ2-5
D: NA
DNA: TGTGCCAGCTCCAGTACCCCCCAAGAGACCCAGTACTTC
CDR3: CASSSTPQETQYF